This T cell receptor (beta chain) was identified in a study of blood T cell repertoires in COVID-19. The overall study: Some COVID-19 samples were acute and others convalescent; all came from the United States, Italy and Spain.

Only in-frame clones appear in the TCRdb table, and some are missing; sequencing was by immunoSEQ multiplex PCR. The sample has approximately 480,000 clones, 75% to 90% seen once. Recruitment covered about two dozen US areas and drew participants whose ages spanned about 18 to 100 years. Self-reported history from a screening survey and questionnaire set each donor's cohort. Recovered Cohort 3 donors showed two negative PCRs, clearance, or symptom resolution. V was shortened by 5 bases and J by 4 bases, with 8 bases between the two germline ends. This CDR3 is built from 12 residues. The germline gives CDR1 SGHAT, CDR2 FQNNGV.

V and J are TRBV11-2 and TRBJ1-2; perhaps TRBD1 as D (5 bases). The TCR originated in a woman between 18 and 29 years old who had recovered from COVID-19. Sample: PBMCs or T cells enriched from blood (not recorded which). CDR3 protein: CASSRGGYGYTF. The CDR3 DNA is TGTGCCAGCAGCAGGGGAGGCTATGGCTACACCTTC.